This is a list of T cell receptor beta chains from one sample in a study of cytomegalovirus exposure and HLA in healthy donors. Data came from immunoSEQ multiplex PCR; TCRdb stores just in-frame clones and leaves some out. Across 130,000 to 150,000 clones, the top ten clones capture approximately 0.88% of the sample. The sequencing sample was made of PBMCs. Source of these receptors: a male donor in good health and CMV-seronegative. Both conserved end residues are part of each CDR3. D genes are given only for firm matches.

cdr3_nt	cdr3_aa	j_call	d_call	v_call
TGTGCCAGCAGCGTACAGGTTCCCGGGGAGCTGTTTTTT	CASSVQVPGELFF	TRBJ2-2	NA	TRBV7-8
TGTGCCAGCTCACCAGTAGCGGGCAAACAAGAGACCCAGTACTTC	CASSPVAGKQETQYF	TRBJ2-5	TRBD2	TRBV18
TGCGCCAGCAGCTTGGGACAGGGGGTTTCCTACGAGCAGTACTTC	CASSLGQGVSYEQYF	TRBJ2-7	TRBD1	TRBV5-1
TGTGCCAGCAGTTCCAGGGACAGGGGCTTTGGGACCCAGTACTTC	CASSSRDRGFGTQYF	TRBJ2-5	TRBD1	TRBV6-6
TGTGCCAGCAGCGCAGGGGGAGACGAGCAGTACTTC	CASSAGGDEQYF	TRBJ2-7	TRBD1	TRBV9
TGTGCCAGCAGCCACAGGGGTAGTACAGATACGCAGTATTTT	CASSHRGSTDTQYF	TRBJ2-3	TRBD1	TRBV6-5
TGCGCCAGCAGCCCCAGGCTTCCTTACACTGAAGCTTTCTTT	CASSPRLPYTEAFF	TRBJ1-1	NA	TRBV5-1
TGTGCCAGCAGCTATGACGGCGGGACAGGGAACTACGAGCAGTACTTC	CASSYDGGTGNYEQYF	TRBJ2-7	TRBD1	TRBV7-8
TGTGCCAGCAGCTTAGCGGGGTCCATGGACACCGGGGAGCTGTTTTTT	CASSLAGSMDTGELFF	TRBJ2-2	NA	TRBV11-2
TGTGCCAGTAGTATTTTCCAGGGGAGTCAGCCCCAGCATTTT	CASSIFQGSQPQHF	TRBJ1-5	NA	TRBV19
TGTGCCAGCGGAGGACGGGAAAATCAGCCCCAGCATTTT	CASGGRENQPQHF	TRBJ1-5	NA	TRBV2
TGCGCCAGCAGTGAATCGGGAGCGGGCCCAGATACGCAGTATTTT	CASSESGAGPDTQYF	TRBJ2-3	NA	TRBV10-1
TGCAGCGGGTGGTCGGGACACCACTATGGCTACACCTTC	CSGWSGHHYGYTF	TRBJ1-2	NA	TRBV29-1
TGCGCCAGCAGCCAAGACCTCAGGGTAGCGGGGGGGCCGACAGGCACAGATACGCAGTATTTT	CASSQDLRVAGGPTGTDTQYF	TRBJ2-3	TRBD2	TRBV4-1
TGTGCCACCGGCGGGGGGCCCGAGGAGACCCAGTACTTC	CATGGGPEETQYF	TRBJ2-5	TRBD2	TRBV6-1
TGTGCCTGGAGCCTCGGGGAGGGTCAGCCCCAGCATTTT	CAWSLGEGQPQHF	TRBJ1-5	NA	TRBV30
TGTGCCAGCAGCTTAACGGATCAGCCCCAGCATTTT	CASSLTDQPQHF	TRBJ1-5	NA	TRBV7-2